This TCR beta chain derives from a study of control samples from healthy donors and cancer patients. Deletions cut 5 bases from V and 1 base from J, with 4 bases between. Germline V gene lookup returns CDR1 SNHLY and CDR2 FYNNEI. The CDR3 loop spans 12 amino acids. Measured with immunoSEQ multiplex PCR; TCRdb has only the in-frame clones, and not every one. The table has 95,000 to 150,000 clones, 90% to 95% seen once. Sequencing was performed on blood. This TCR was recovered from a woman under 30 in good health. This chain links TRBV2 with TRBJ2-3; D gene ambiguous. The CDR3 DNA follows: TGTGCCAGCAGTTGGGGCACAGATACGCAGTATTTT. Protein sequence: CASSWGTDTQYF. Based on the CDR3 plus reference TRBV2 and TRBJ2-3, the full variable domain is EPEVTQTPSHQVTQMGQEVILRCVPISNHLYFYWYRQILGQKVEFLVSFYNNEISEKSEIFDDQFSVERPDGSNFTLKIRSTKLEDSAMYFCASSWGTDTQYFGPGTRLTVL.